This is a list of T cell receptor beta chains from one sample in a study of T-cell memory formation after mild COVID-19. MiXCR was run by TCRdb on the 5' RACE reads, yielding one entry per CDR3 protein. The sample has roughly 86,000 distinct CDR3 sequences; around 16% are singletons. The source material was PBMCs or a T cell subset sorted from them (not recorded which). The receptor source for this set is a man in his late teens or twenties who had mild COVID-19 (a few samples of this study predate the infection). Cell type and time point are not known. The CDR3 runs from the conserved cysteine through the conserved F or W. Fields, in order: V gene, D gene, clone size, CDR3 length, J gene, CDR3 DNA, CDR3 protein. The D gene is left open where the match is weak. Not all rows give a size; the values are once, few, many and, for expanded clones, a class.

TRBV4-3	-	-	17	TRBJ1-1	TGCGCCAGCAGCCAAGATCTCTGGGACGAAAGGTACACTGAAGCTTTCTTT	CASSQDLWDERYTEAFF
TRBV19	TRBD1	few	16	TRBJ1-5	TGTGCCAGTAGTCCGGACAGGCCTTATAGCAATCAGCCCCAGCATTTT	CASSPDRPYSNQPQHF
TRBV12-3/TRBV12-4	-	-	13	TRBJ2-1	TGTGCCAGCCAAAACGGGGACTACAATGAGCAGTTCTTC	CASQNGDYNEQFF
TRBV5-4	-	few	15	TRBJ2-1	TGTGCCAGCAGCTCGCCGGGACTGGGGTACAATGAGCAGTTCTTC	CASSSPGLGYNEQFF
TRBV10-3	TRBD1	-	15	TRBJ2-5	TGTGCCATCAGTGAGGGGGAATACAGGGGGGAGACCCAGTACTTC	CAISEGEYRGETQYF
TRBV6-2/TRBV6-3	TRBD2	-	17	TRBJ2-1	TGTGCCAGCAGTTACTCGACTAGCGGGGGGCCTTTTAATGAGCAGTTCTTC	CASSYSTSGGPFNEQFF
TRBV24-1	-	-	17	TRBJ2-2	TGTGCCACCAGTGATCCCGGGGCCCCTGGAGGTACCGGGGAGCTGTTTTTT	CATSDPGAPGGTGELFF
TRBV29-1	TRBD1	-	14	TRBJ1-2	TGCAGCGGTAACACCGGGACAGGGATCCGCGGCTACACCTTC	CSGNTGTGIRGYTF
TRBV19	-	few	13	TRBJ2-7	TGTGCCAGTAGTATCCCGGGCGGCTACGAGCAGTACTTC	CASSIPGGYEQYF
TRBV10-2	-	few	13	TRBJ2-7	TGCGCCAGCAGTGATGGCGGAACCTACGAGCAGTACTTC	CASSDGGTYEQYF
TRBV7-9	TRBD2	few	14	TRBJ2-5	TGTGCCAGCAGACCGGCGGGACTAGATGAGACCCAGTACTTC	CASRPAGLDETQYF